This entry is about one T cell receptor beta chain. Its antigen has not been determined. No base quality values were provided; no much bigger clone lies one nucleotide off. These data belong to a study of T-cell reconstitution after alpha-beta-depleted transplantation in children (dated by TCRdb to 2015 to 2016). Broadly, across the study: T-cell immune reconstitution after TCRalphabeta/CD19-depleted allogeneic hematopoietic cell transplantation in children was quantitatively tracked in the study by means of TCR repertoire profiling. The paper's findings and limits, for the study overall: Over subsequent months, a decline in hyperexpanded clone frequencies was noted, and after one year, T-cell counts and TCRbeta diversity were mostly ascribed to newly produced T cells. The high TCRbeta diversity at day 60 in some patients was ascribed to recipient T cells and intrathymic progenitors that had survived conditioning. The apparently early recovery of alphabetaT-cell counts about two months after transplant reportedly depended on only several hundred rapidly expanded clones that came from non-depleted graft cells.

Library preparation was by PCR. Sequencing relied on an Illumina HiSeq 2500. To normalize quantification of the TCRbeta repertoire, the TCR libraries were built with molecular barcoding that relied on unique molecular identifiers. The public reads were quality trimmed at Q25 with fastp and then assembled into clones with MiXCR by TCRdb, keeping productive beta chains. Under each unique CDR3 protein, matching rows form one entry showing the most common genes and DNA. Counted in this sample were about a million distinct CDR3 sequences; around 30% of them appeared once. The ten largest clones capture 25% to 35% of the sample. The germline V gene provides CDR1 KGHDR and CDR2 SFDVKD. Including cysteine and phenylalanine, the CDR3 has 16 amino acids. Solely the CDR3 DNA is kept, with 48 bases framed from the first base. Here V drops 4 bases and J drops 0 bases, and the junction holds 6 bases not matched to any gene.

The meaning of the sample's treatment or condition label: allogeneic hematopoietic cell transplantation with graft depleted of TCRalphabeta T cells and CD19 B cells. The children who served as transplant recipients had been given grafts of TCRalphabeta/CD19-depleted allogeneic hematopoietic cells. The TCR sequence derives from a boy under two years old who had a stem cell transplant for SCID, so the T cells may come from the graft donor. Sequencing was performed on PBMCs, mostly from graft donor cells, taken 360 days after TCRalphabeta/CD19-depleted stem cell transplant. The V and J segments used are TRBV24-1 and TRBJ2-7; 9 middle bases align to TRBD1. The CDR3 protein: CATSDPGQGSSYEQYF. The DNA sequence reads TGTGCCACCAGTGACCCGGGACAGGGAAGCTCCTACGAGCAGTACTTC.